One and the same sample provided the 29 T cell receptor beta chains below, sequenced in a study of T cells expressing NK-cell markers. Each CDR3 protein gets one entry in TCRdb, which reprocessed the 5' RACE reads and gives no DNA. The listing records roughly 450,000 distinct CDR3 sequences. What was sequenced was blood T cells: a sorted CD56 or NKG2C T cell subset, CD4+ or CD8+ T cells, or bulk PBMC T cells (not recorded which). The receptors here all came from a woman in her 50s in good health.

This chain uses TRBV7-9 with TRBJ2-3. This CDR3 spans 13 amino acids. Germline values: CDR1 SEHNR, CDR2 FQNEAQ (reference sequence). The CDR3 sequence: CASSAVWVDTQYF.

The chain has TRBV12-3 or TRBV12-4 and TRBJ1-1; TCRdb proposes TRBD1, but this gene call is untestable without DNA. This CDR3 has 15 residues. The CDR3 here is CASSPPTVLNTEAFF.

The CDR3 spells CASGVGLAGDNEQFF. The V call is TRBV12-5, the J call TRBJ2-1; TCRdb returns TRBD2, unconfirmable since there is no DNA. Germline V gene lookup returns CDR1 LGHNT and CDR2 FRNRAP. The CDR3 has 15 amino acids.

The genes are TRBV5-1 and TRBJ1-2; TCRdb gives TRBD1 as the D gene, but with no DNA this cannot be confirmed. The CDR3 sequence is 15 residues long. Per the germline V gene, CDR1 is SGHRS and CDR2 is YFSETQ. CDR3 amino acids: CASSTGQGALAGYTF.

The chain combines TRBV27 with TRBJ1-6. CDR1 is MNHEY and CDR2 is SMNVEV in the germline V gene (reference sequence). The CDR3 is 12 amino acids. CDR3 sequence: CASRGIGSPLHF.

The chain is built from TRBV18 and TRBJ2-3; TCRdb reports TRBD2, a call that lacks DNA to check it against. The V gene's germline CDR1 is KGHSH and CDR2 LQKENI. This CDR3 spans 16 amino acids. CDR3 sequence: CASSPLEGLHTDTQYF.

The chain couples TRBV7-3 to TRBJ2-3; TCRdb proposes TRBD1, but this gene call is untestable without DNA. Germline CDR1 SGHTA, CDR2 FQGTGA. This CDR3 has 18 residues. The CDR3 reads CASSLAARGQGPTDTQYF.

This chain joins TRBV7-9 and TRBJ2-2; TCRdb gives TRBD1 as the D gene, but with no DNA this cannot be confirmed. The CDR3 is 17 amino acids. Germline lookup yields CDR1 SEHNR and CDR2 FQNEAQ (reference sequence). The CDR3: CASSQAVTRGNPGELFF.

The V call is TRBV7-8, the J call TRBJ2-2; with no DNA, the TCRdb D assignment of TRBD2 cannot be verified. Germline CDR1 SGHVS, CDR2 FQNEAQ. The CDR3 has 16 residues. CDR3 protein: CASSALGLAGTGELFF. Full variable domain (rest looked up from reference TRBV7-8 and TRBJ2-2): GAGVSQSPRYKVAKRGQDVALRCDPISGHVSLFWYQQALGQGPEFLTYFQNEAQLDKSGLPSDRFFAERPEGSVSTLKIQRTQQEDSAVYLCASSALGLAGTGELFFGEGSRLTVL.

The chain employs TRBV3-1 and TRBJ2-3; the TRBD2 assignment by TCRdb is unverifiable without DNA. This CDR3 spans 18 amino acids. Looked up from germline, CDR1 is LGHDT and CDR2 is YNNKEL (reference sequence). The CDR3: CASSPWGLAGEYTDTQYF.

CDR3 in amino acids: CASSLVGVGELFF. The chain employs TRBV7-2 and TRBJ2-2. The germline V gene has CDR1 SGHTA and CDR2 FQGNSA. CDR3 size: 13 residues.

The chain joins TRBV5-1 to TRBJ1-1. The CDR3 loop spans 14 amino acids. Germline V gene sequence: CDR1 SGHRS, CDR2 YFSETQ. CDR3 protein: CASSLAGGIWSAFF.

This CDR3 is CASSQAGDKGQYF. The chain uses TRBV4-1 and TRBJ2-7; the D gene TCRdb calls, TRBD1, cannot be checked with no DNA. There are 13 residues in the CDR3. From germline, CDR1 is MGHRA and CDR2 YSYEKL.

This chain uses TRBV5-1 with TRBJ1-2; TCRdb outputs TRBD1, but without DNA this stays unchecked. The CDR3 consists of 14 residues. In germline, CDR1 is SGHRS, CDR2 YFSETQ. The CDR3 sequence: CASSSSGTGEGYTF. The whole variable domain, filled in from reference TRBV5-1 and TRBJ1-2, reads KAGVTQTPRYLIKTRGQQVTLSCSPISGHRSVSWYQQTPGQGLQFLFEYFSETQRNKGNFPGRFSGRQFSNSRSEMNVSTLELGDSALYLCASSSSGTGEGYTFGSGTRLTVV.

The chain combines TRBV3-1 with TRBJ2-1. CDR3 length: 13 amino acids. Germline V gene sequence: CDR1 LGHDT, CDR2 YNNKEL (reference sequence). The CDR3 loop is CASSLKLGNEQFF.

V is TRBV7-8 and J is TRBJ2-3; the TRBD2 assignment by TCRdb is unverifiable without DNA. Germline V gene lookup returns CDR1 SGHVS and CDR2 FQNEAQ. This CDR3 is built from 18 residues. The CDR3 protein is CASSLAGQLAGGADTQYF.

This chain uses TRBV19 with TRBJ2-2; TCRdb returns TRBD1, unconfirmable since there is no DNA. CDR1 and CDR2 (germline): LNHDA, SQIVND (reference sequence). The CDR3 length is 15 residues. CDR3 region: CASSPGTPGTGELFF.

This chain connects TRBV10-3 to TRBJ1-1; absent DNA, TCRdb's TRBD1 call cannot be checked. Per germline, CDR1 ENHRY and CDR2 SYGVKD. This CDR3 is built from 16 residues. CDR3 loop: CAISVSGTGGHTEAFF.

This sequence joins TRBV12-3 or TRBV12-4 and TRBJ2-3; the TCRdb D gene call, TRBD1, has no DNA to confirm it. This CDR3 has 15 amino acids. The CDR3 protein is CASSFGGGRTDTQYF.

V usage is TRBV4-1 and J usage is TRBJ1-1. The CDR3 totals 17 residues. Germline-derived CDR1 and CDR2 are MGHRA and YSYEKL. Here the CDR3 reads CASSQGSGPPMNTEAFF.

The chain employs TRBV11-2 and TRBJ2-1; with no DNA, the TCRdb D assignment of TRBD2 cannot be verified. The CDR3 spans 14 residues. Germline V lookup: CDR1 SGHAT, CDR2 FQNNGV. CDR3 amino acids: CASSLGVRDNEQFF.

The chain links TRBV15 to TRBJ1-2. Germline CDR1 is LNHNV and CDR2 is YYDKDF (reference sequence). The CDR3 has 13 amino acids. CDR3 residues: CATSKGSLYGYTF.

V is TRBV5-5 and J is TRBJ2-2; TCRdb returns TRBD1, unconfirmable since there is no DNA. The CDR3 contains 15 residues. Germline V gives CDR1 SGHKS, CDR2 YYEKEE (reference sequence). This chain's CDR3 is CASKASDRFIGELFF. The variable domain in full, with the rest retrieved from reference TRBV5-5 and TRBJ2-2, is DAGVTQSPTHLIKTRGQQVTLRCSPISGHKSVSWYQQVLGQGPQFIFQYYEKEERGRGNFPDRFSARQFPNYSSELNVNALLLGDSALYLCASKASDRFIGELFFGEGSRLTVL.

The chain is built from TRBV5-1 and TRBJ1-4; there is no DNA to check the TCRdb D call of TRBD1. CDR1 SGHRS and CDR2 YFSETQ come from the germline V gene. The length of the CDR3 is 15 residues. The CDR3 reads CASSLRGMSNEKLFF.

This chain links TRBV11-2 with TRBJ2-2; TCRdb proposes TRBD2, but this gene call is untestable without DNA. CDR3 length equals 15 residues. Per germline, CDR1 SGHAT and CDR2 FQNNGV. The CDR3: CASSLWARGNGELFF.

The chain combines TRBV5-6 with TRBJ2-5; TCRdb proposes TRBD1, but this gene call is untestable without DNA. The CDR3 runs 15 residues. Germline V gene lookup returns CDR1 SGHDT and CDR2 YYEEEE. The CDR3 is CASSLLGRGQETQYF.

CDR3 amino acids: CASRRGLALKSDTQYF. The chain couples TRBV12-3 or TRBV12-4 to TRBJ2-3; TCRdb returns TRBD2, unconfirmable since there is no DNA. The CDR3 loop spans 16 amino acids.

The chain has TRBV7-2 and TRBJ2-5; as DNA is missing, the TRBD1 call by TCRdb cannot be tested. The CDR3 contains 15 residues. Germline CDR1 is SGHTA and CDR2 is FQGNSA. CDR3: CASSQSLYRAETQYF.

The V gene is TRBV7-8, the J gene TRBJ2-1; TCRdb lists TRBD1, though no DNA is available to test this call. This CDR3 has 13 amino acids. Germline CDR1 is SGHVS and CDR2 is FQNEAQ. Here the CDR3 reads CASSPRVPNEQFF. The full variable domain, in which reference TRBV7-8 and TRBJ2-1 provide the parts outside the CDR3, is GAGVSQSPRYKVAKRGQDVALRCDPISGHVSLFWYQQALGQGPEFLTYFQNEAQLDKSGLPSDRFFAERPEGSVSTLKIQRTQQEDSAVYLCASSPRVPNEQFFGPGTRLTVL.